These 19 T cell receptor beta chains share one sample of origin, sequenced in a study of response to subunit inactivated influenza vaccine. MiXCR was run by TCRdb on the RT-PCR reads, yielding one entry per CDR3 protein. The top ten clones hold 10% to 15% of a sample with 450,000 to 600,000 distinct CDR3 sequences, under 9% of them seen once. The specimen comprised PBMCs from blood, sampled roughly 24 months after vaccination. The receptors stem from a man aged 45 to 70 who received an inactivated influenza vaccine.

This chain links TRBV4-3 with TRBJ2-1; 9 nucleotides match TRBD1. Trimming removed 2 bases from V and 2 bases from J; junction bases left unmatched: 1. Germline values: CDR1 LGHNA, CDR2 YSLEER. The CDR3 runs 15 residues. This chain's CDR3 is CASSQWDRAYNEQFF. The CDR3 nucleotides read TGCGCCAGCAGCCAATGGGACAGGGCCTACAATGAGCAGTTCTTC.

This clonotype occurred a few times. The chain has TRBV4-3 and TRBJ1-1; weak D call: TRBD1 (5 bases). The CDR3 sequence is 13 residues long. Per the germline V gene, CDR1 is LGHNA and CDR2 is YSLEER. Deletions cut 2 bases from V and 8 bases from J, with 12 bases between. The CDR3 loop is CASSQSTGTEAFF. The CDR3 bases are TGCGCCAGCAGCCAATCGACCGGGACGGAAGCTTTCTTT.

V gene TRBV20-1 combines with J gene TRBJ1-1; D call uncertain. This CDR3 has 15 amino acids. In germline, CDR1 is DFQATT, CDR2 SNEGSKA (reference sequence). V was shortened by 3 bases and J by 4 bases, with 18 bases between the two germline ends. The CDR3 is CSASGVYGRITEAFF. DNA of the CDR3: TGCAGTGCTAGTGGTGTTTACGGTCGTATCACTGAAGCTTTCTTT.

This clonotype was observed a few times. The chain recombines TRBV7-9 with TRBJ2-5; 10 bases fit TRBD2. Per germline, CDR1 SEHNR and CDR2 FQNEAQ (reference sequence). Trimming took 6 bases from V and 1 from J; bases not matched to a gene: 5. This CDR3 spans 15 amino acids. In DNA form, the CDR3 reads TGTGCCAGCAGGGCAGCGGGGGGGTTCCAAGAGACCCAGTACTTC. Translation: CASRAAGGFQETQYF.

This clonotype was observed a few times. The chain combines TRBV10-3 with TRBJ2-1, with 13 bases that match TRBD2. Germline-derived CDR1 and CDR2 are ENHRY and SYGVKD. The CDR3 consists of 17 residues. With V trimmed by 2 bases and J by 7 bases, 8 bases remained unmatched. This chain's CDR3 is CAISETTSGRGPNEQFF. DNA of the CDR3: TGTGCCATCAGTGAGACAACTAGCGGGAGGGGGCCTAATGAGCAGTTCTTC.

This clonotype was recorded a few times. CDR3 sequence reads: CATSIRQSSYEQYF. The CDR3 region has the DNA TGTGCCACCAGCATACGACAGAGCTCCTACGAGCAGTACTTC. The chain carries TRBV15 and TRBJ2-7; TRBD1 is a possible D gene (5 bases). The germline V gene encodes CDR1 LNHNV and CDR2 YYDKDF (reference sequence). V dropped 4 bases and J dropped 0 bases, with 10 bases sitting between them. CDR3 length equals 14 residues.

This clonotype showed up just a few times. This chain uses TRBV7-2 with TRBJ2-1, with 9 bases lining up with TRBD2. The germline CDR1 and CDR2 sequences are SGHTA and FQGNSA. J gave up 8 bases and V 3 bases, and 11 bases lay outside the gene matches. The CDR3 is 16 residues long. The CDR3 DNA reads as TGTGCCAGCAGCTTTTCGGCGGGGGGGCGAAAGGATGAGCAGTTCTTC. As protein: CASSFSAGGRKDEQFF.

This clonotype has at least ten counts. DNA for the CDR3: TGCAGCGCTGGAGAGGAGGGGACCCAGTACTTC. Amino acid sequence: CSAGEEGTQYF. This chain connects TRBV29-1 to TRBJ2-5, with D possibly being TRBD2 (6 bases). V was shortened by 7 bases and J by 7 bases, with 13 bases between the two germline ends. CDR1 and CDR2 (germline): SQVTM, ANQGSEA. This CDR3 region has 11 residues.

This clonotype came up a few times. DNA for the CDR3: TGTGCCAGCAGCCCCGAGGGAGACTTCACAGATACGCAGTATTTT. Its translation: CASSPEGDFTDTQYF. The chain carries TRBV6-1 and TRBJ2-3; weak D call: TRBD2 (5 bases). Germline V gene lookup returns CDR1 MNHNS and CDR2 SASEGT. The germline V and J ends were trimmed by 6 bases and 2 bases, with 15 bases remaining between them. The CDR3 extends over 15 amino acids.

This clonotype was recorded many times. The genes are TRBV12-3 or TRBV12-4 and TRBJ1-1; D not resolved. Between the trimmed V and J ends, which lost 6 bases and 8 bases, there was a span of 16 bases. The CDR3 length is 13 residues. CDR3 nucleotides: TGTGCCAGCAGCTTCGGGGTGGTCGAGGAAGCTTTCTTT. Its translation is CASSFGVVEEAFF.

The chain recombines TRBV2 with TRBJ1-1; TRBD1 might be the D (5 bases). The germline gives CDR1 SNHLY, CDR2 FYNNEI. The germline V and J ends were trimmed by 6 bases and 2 bases, with 10 bases remaining between them. The CDR3 length is 13 residues. CDR3 DNA sequence: TGTGCCAGCAGACAGGTTTCTAACACTGAAGCTTTCTTT. Protein product: CASRQVSNTEAFF. The entire variable domain, with the rest obtained from reference TRBV2 and TRBJ1-1, is as follows: EPEVTQTPSHQVTQMGQEVILRCVPISNHLYFYWYRQILGQKVEFLVSFYNNEISEKSEIFDDQFSVERPDGSNFTLKIRSTKLEDSAMYFCASRQVSNTEAFFGQGTRLTVV.

Notes on this clonotype: Relative to the germline gene, one junction end is altered; a read error may explain this. Here the CDR3 DNA reads TGTGCCAGCAGCGAAGAGGGACCAGCGGGAGGGTTAAAATACAATGAGCAGTTCTTC. It specifies CASSEEGPAGGLKYNEQFF. The chain is built from TRBV4-2 and TRBJ2-1, with 10 nucleotides matching TRBD2. Germline CDR1 is LGHNA and CDR2 is YNFKEQ. CDR3 length: 19 residues.

The sample holds a few counts of this clonotype. V usage is TRBV7-2 and J usage is TRBJ1-2, with 7 positions matching TRBD1. The CDR3 extends over 15 amino acids. Germline CDR1 reads SGHTA; CDR2 reads FQGNSA. The V gene end was trimmed by 5 bases and the J gene end by 6 bases; junction bases not matched to a gene: 12. The CDR3 DNA is TGTGCCAGCAGCCCACGGGACAGAACCTCCCATGGCTACACCTTC. Amino acid sequence: CASSPRDRTSHGYTF.

This clonotype was observed many times. The chain couples TRBV6-6 to TRBJ2-7; D gene uncertain. Germline V gene sequence: CDR1 MNHNY, CDR2 SVGAGI (reference sequence). The CDR3 sequence is 13 residues long. The V and J ends lost 5 bases and 7 bases respectively, with 15 bases between them. CDR3 in amino acids: CASSTRTAEEQYF. The CDR3 nucleotides read TGTGCCAGCAGTACACGGACGGCGGAAGAGCAGTACTTC.

The V gene is TRBV6-5, the J gene TRBJ2-7, with no clear D. Germline assignment: CDR1 MNHEY and CDR2 SVGAGI. V shed 4 bases and J shed 3 bases, with 16 bases lying between them. This CDR3 comprises 15 residues. CDR3 in amino acids: CASSSLVEYNYEQYF. CDR3 bases: TGTGCCAGCAGTTCTTTAGTGGAATACAACTACGAGCAGTACTTC.

This clonotype showed up just a few times. Being one base from a much bigger clone, this may be a read error. The V call is TRBV25-1, the J call TRBJ2-3, with 7 nucleotides matching TRBD1. Germline V CDR1 and CDR2: MGHDK, SYGVNS. The CDR3 is 14 amino acids. The CDR3 DNA reads TGTGCCGGCAGTGAAGGGACAGTCACAGATACGCAGTATTTT. It translates to CAGSEGTVTDTQYF.

Comments on this clonotype: This sequence may be a read error, since a much larger clone differs from it by one base. The V and J genes are TRBV24-1 and TRBJ2-1; possibly TRBD1 for D (5 bases). CDR3 size: 13 residues. Between the trimmed V and J ends, which lost 3 bases and 9 bases, there was a span of 11 bases. Per germline, CDR1 KGHDR and CDR2 SFDVKD. The CDR3 sequence: CATSDARVSEQFF. In DNA, the CDR3 is TGTGCCACCAGTGATGCCAGGGTTAGTGAGCAGTTCTTC.

This clonotype turned up a few times. CDR3 in amino acids: CASSYGSDYYNEQFF. For the CDR3, the DNA is TGTGCCAGCAGTTACGGGTCAGACTACTACAATGAGCAGTTCTTC. This sequence joins TRBV6-5 and TRBJ2-1, with D possibly being TRBD2 (5 bases). This CDR3 is 15 amino acids long. CDR1 and CDR2 (germline): MNHEY, SVGAGI. V lost 2 bases and J 3 bases, leaving 11 bases between the germline ends.

This clonotype was observed many times. J is TRBJ1-5 and V is TRBV4-2, with D hard to call. CDR1 and CDR2 (germline): LGHNA, YNFKEQ. Trimming pared 4 bases from V and 3 bases from J, leaving 7 bases between. The CDR3 is 13 residues long. This chain's CDR3 is CASSPGFNQPQHF. In DNA form, the CDR3 reads TGTGCCAGCAGCCCGGGTTTCAATCAGCCCCAGCATTTT.